The clone carrying this TCR beta chain came up many times. This entry belongs to a study of patients and donors after allogeneic stem cell transplantation. One entry per CDR3 protein results from TCRdb running MiXCR on the RT-PCR reads. The sample holds 70,000 to 100,000 distinct CDR3 sequences, roughly 4.9% seen once. The clonotype originates from a human donor who was either an allogeneic HSCT recipient or a stem cell or donor lymphocyte infusion donor (not recorded which). It is not recorded whose cells these are; they may come from a transplant donor. The sequenced sample consisted of blood, either unsorted or a sorted T cell fraction (not recorded which).

DNA of the CDR3: TGTGCCAGCAGTTCTGCCGGAGGACAGTATAATTCACCCCTCCACTTT. Protein: CASSSAGGQYNSPLHF. This chain uses TRBV12-3 or TRBV12-4 with TRBJ1-6; the D gene is possibly TRBD1 (6 bases). V was shortened by 4 bases and J by 4 bases, with 14 bases between the two germline ends. CDR3 length equals 16 residues.